A single sample is the source of the 5 T cell receptor beta chains below, sequenced in a study of cytomegalovirus exposure and HLA in healthy donors. 60 Vbeta and 13 Jbeta primers were used in PCR. This table comes from immunoSEQ multiplex PCR, and its TCRdb copy is limited to in-frame clones, with some not included. This table holds about 130,000 clones, roughly 84% found once. Material: PBMCs. These receptor sequences come from a man aged 50 or older in good health and CMV-seronegative.

This sequence joins TRBV7-2 and TRBJ1-3; D remains ambiguous. V was trimmed by 3 bases and J by 0 bases, leaving 12 bases between them. There are 16 residues in the CDR3. Per germline, CDR1 SGHTA and CDR2 FQGNSA. The CDR3 here is CASSFPGIHSGNTIYF. The CDR3 region has the DNA TGTGCCAGCAGCTTTCCGGGGATCCACTCTGGAAACACCATATATTTT.

The chain carries TRBV10-2 and TRBJ2-1; 13 bases align to TRBD2. V shed 6 bases, J shed 5 bases, and the junction held 7 bases outside the gene matches. Germline V gene data show CDR1 as WSHSY and CDR2 as SAAADI. The CDR3 totals 16 residues. In DNA, the CDR3 is TGCGCCAGCAGACAGCCTGGGACTAGCGGGGACAATGAGCAGTTCTTC. It yields the protein CASRQPGTSGDNEQFF.

The CDR3 DNA sequence: TGCGCCAGCAGCTGGGGACAGGGGAGTCAGTCACCCCTCCACTTT. Protein: CASSWGQGSQSPLHF. The V and J genes are TRBV5-1 and TRBJ1-6; 10 bases fit TRBD1. The V gene's germline CDR1 is SGHRS and CDR2 YFSETQ. The junction had 7 bases not matched to a gene; V was cut back by 3 bases and J by 10 bases. This CDR3 region has 15 residues.

This chain uses TRBV4-3 with TRBJ2-2, with 10 bases fitting TRBD2. Trimming cost V 1 base and J 4 bases; bases outside gene matches: 9. The CDR3 is made up of 18 amino acids. The germline gives CDR1 LGHNA, CDR2 YSLEER. The CDR3 loop reads CASSQVLSGGPITGELFF. The CDR3, as DNA: TGCGCCAGCAGCCAAGTGCTTAGCGGGGGGCCGATCACCGGGGAGCTGTTTTTT.

This clone has only one observation. This chain uses TRBV5-1 with TRBJ1-2, with 9 bases lining up with TRBD1. CDR1 is SGHRS, CDR2 YFSETQ, per germline. The CDR3 length is 14 residues. After removal of 4 bases from V and 7 bases from J, the junction contained 8 bases not matched to a gene. The CDR3 nucleotides are TGCGCCAGCAGCCCAACCGGACAGGGGTTTGGCTACACCTTC. This gives the protein CASSPTGQGFGYTF.